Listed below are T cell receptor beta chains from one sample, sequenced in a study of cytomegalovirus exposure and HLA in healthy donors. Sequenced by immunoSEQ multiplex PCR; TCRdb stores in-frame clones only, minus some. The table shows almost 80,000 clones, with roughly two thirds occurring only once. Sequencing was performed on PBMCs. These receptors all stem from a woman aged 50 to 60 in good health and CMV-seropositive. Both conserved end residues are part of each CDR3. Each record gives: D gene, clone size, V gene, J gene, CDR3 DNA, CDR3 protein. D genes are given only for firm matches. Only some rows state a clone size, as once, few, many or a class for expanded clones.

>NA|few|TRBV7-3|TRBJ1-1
TGTGCCAGCAGGTCACCAGGGAGGGACACTGAAGCTTTCTTT
CASRSPGRDTEAFF
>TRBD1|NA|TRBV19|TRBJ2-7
TGTGCCAGTAGTCCCCTGGACAGGGGGCTCCACGAGCAGTACTTC
CASSPLDRGLHEQYF
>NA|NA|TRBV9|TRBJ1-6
TGTGCCAGCAGCGTGTCGGCCAGGGGTGAACCCCTCCACTTT
CASSVSARGEPLHF
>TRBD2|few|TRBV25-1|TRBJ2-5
TGTGCCAGCAGTGATGCGGGGGGCGGGTTGCTATCGACCCAGTACTTC
CASSDAGGGLLSTQYF
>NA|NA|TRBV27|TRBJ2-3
TGTGCCAGCAGTCCTCAACCTGGAGGTTTAGATACGCAGTATTTT
CASSPQPGGLDTQYF
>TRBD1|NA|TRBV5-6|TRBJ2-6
TGTGCCAGCAGACAGGGGAGCTCTGGGGCCAACGTCCTGACTTTC
CASRQGSSGANVLTF
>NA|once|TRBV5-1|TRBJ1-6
TGCGCCAGCAGCTTGAATTCGGGGTCCTATAATTCACCCCTCCACTTT
CASSLNSGSYNSPLHF
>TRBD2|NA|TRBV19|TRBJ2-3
TGTGCCAGTAGTTTCGGTACTAGCGGGGGGGTCACAGATACGCAGTATTTT
CASSFGTSGGVTDTQYF
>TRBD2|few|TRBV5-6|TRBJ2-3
TGTGCCAGCAGCTTGGGGGGGAGGACTAGCGGGGGGGCCCAGTATTTT
CASSLGGRTSGGAQYF
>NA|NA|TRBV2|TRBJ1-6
TGTGCCAGCAGTGAAGGCGGGGCTTCCTATAATTCACCCCTCCACTTT
CASSEGGASYNSPLHF
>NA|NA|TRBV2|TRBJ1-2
TGTGCCAGCAACGGAGGGGATAACTATGGCTACACCTTC
CASNGGDNYGYTF
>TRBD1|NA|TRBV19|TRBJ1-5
TGTGCCAGTAGTTCCGCCGGGACAGGGTTCGTGCAGCCCCAGCATTTT
CASSSAGTGFVQPQHF
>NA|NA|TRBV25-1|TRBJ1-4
TGTGCCAGCAGTGCAGGGGCGGGTGGTGAAAAACTGTTTTTT
CASSAGAGGEKLFF
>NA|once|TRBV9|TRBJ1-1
TGTGCCAGCAGCGGGAGGGGCCCGAAAGCTCTCTTT
CASSGRGPKALF
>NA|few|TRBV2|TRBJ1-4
TGTGCCAGCAGCACACTCGGTGGAGGAAAACTGTTTTTT
CASSTLGGGKLFF
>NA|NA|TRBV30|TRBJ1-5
TGTGCCTGGAGTCCCTCAGGCCTTAACAATCAGCCCCAGCATTTT
CAWSPSGLNNQPQHF
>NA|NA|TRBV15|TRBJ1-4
TGTGCCACCAGCAGAGAAGATCAGGAGGATCTGTTTTTT
CATSREDQEDLFF
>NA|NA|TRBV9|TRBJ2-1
TGTGCCAGCACCCAAGGAAGGAGCTCCTACAATGAGCAGTTCTTC
CASTQGRSSYNEQFF
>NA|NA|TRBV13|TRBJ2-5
TGTGCCAGCAGCTTACTGGCGGCAGTCCAAGAGACCCAGTACTTC
CASSLLAAVQETQYF
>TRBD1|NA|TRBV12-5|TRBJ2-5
TGTGCTAGTGGTTTGGCCAGACAGGGAACGTCGGCAGAGACCCAGTACTTC
CASGLARQGTSAETQYF
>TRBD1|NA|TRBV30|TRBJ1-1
TGTGCCTGGAGTGTAGGCAGGGGGCTGAGGGGCACTGAAGCTTTCTTT
CAWSVGRGLRGTEAFF
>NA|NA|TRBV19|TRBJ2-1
TGTGCCAGTAGTAAATCTCGAACATCAGGGTTGGGTGAGCAGTTCTTC
CASSKSRTSGLGEQFF
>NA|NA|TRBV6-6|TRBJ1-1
TGTGCCAGCAGTTACGGAGCGTTGAGGGCCACGGGGAAAGCTTTCTTT
CASSYGALRATGKAFF
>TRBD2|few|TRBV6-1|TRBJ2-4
TGTGCCAGCAGTGAGGGCGGGGGTACAGCCAAAAACATTCAGTACTTC
CASSEGGGTAKNIQYF
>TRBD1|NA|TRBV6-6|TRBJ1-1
TGTGCCAGCAGAAACCCGGGACAGGGAGACACTGAAGCTTTCTTT
CASRNPGQGDTEAFF
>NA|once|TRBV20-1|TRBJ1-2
TGCAGTGCTTCACAGGGCTATGGCTACACCTTC
CSASQGYGYTF
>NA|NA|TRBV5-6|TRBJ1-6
TGTGCCAGCAGCTTGGGCGGGGCGGGTATGTCACCCCTCCACTTT
CASSLGGAGMSPLHF